The 19 T cell receptor beta chains given below trace back to one sample, sequenced in a study of control samples from healthy donors and cancer patients. Generated by immunoSEQ multiplex PCR, the TCRdb table keeps only in-frame clones and is missing some. The profile shows roughly 23,000 clones, 83% of them singletons. What was sequenced was PBMCs. The receptors were gathered from a man aged 55 to 70 with head and neck cancer.

The rearrangement joins TRBV7-2 to TRBJ2-2; D remains unclear. The V end lost 0 bases, the J end lost 6 bases, and 5 bases lay between the germline ends. CDR1 is SGHTA, CDR2 FQGNSA, per germline. The CDR3 loop spans 13 amino acids. CDR3 amino acids: CASSLASAGELFF. The CDR3 DNA reads as TGTGCCAGCAGCTTAGCTTCCGCCGGGGAGCTGTTTTTT.

The sample holds one count of this clone. The chain combines TRBV19 with TRBJ2-1; TRBD1 matches 10 bases. Germline V CDR1 and CDR2: LNHDA, SQIVND (reference sequence). With 6 bases clipped from V and 8 bases from J, the junction kept 4 bases outside the gene matches. This CDR3 comprises 13 residues. The CDR3 loop is CASRGQGRDEQFF. Written as DNA, the CDR3 is TGTGCCAGTAGGGGACAGGGGAGGGATGAGCAGTTCTTC.

This clone was picked up a small number of times. The chain uses TRBV10-3 and TRBJ1-1; possibly TRBD1 for D (6 bases). The CDR3 spans 11 residues. The V end lost 10 bases, the J end lost 6 bases, and 12 bases lay between the germline ends. Per the germline V gene, CDR1 is ENHRY and CDR2 is SYGVKD. The chain's CDR3 is CATSQGSEAFF. For the CDR3, the DNA is TGTGCCACCTCACAGGGATCTGAAGCTTTCTTT.

The chain couples TRBV6-2 or TRBV6-3 to TRBJ1-3; D ambiguous. V dropped 0 bases and J dropped 0 bases, with 6 bases sitting between them. The V gene's germline CDR1 is MNHEY and CDR2 SVGEGT. The CDR3 is 15 amino acids. The CDR3 coding sequence is TGTGCCAGCAGTTACTCGGCCGACTCTGGAAACACCATATATTTT. Its protein product is CASSYSADSGNTIYF.

V usage is TRBV28 and J usage is TRBJ2-2, with D possibly being TRBD1 (6 bases). CDR3 size: 15 residues. Germline V CDR1 and CDR2: MDHEN, SYDVKM. Trimming pared 6 bases from V and 4 bases from J, leaving 15 bases between. The CDR3 coding sequence is TGTGCCAGCAGCTCTGGGGGCGCGAGCACCGGGGAGCTGTTTTTT. Translated: CASSSGGASTGELFF.

This rearrangement joins TRBV6-5 to TRBJ1-5; D may be TRBD1 (6 bases). This CDR3 is 14 amino acids long. V was pared by 7 bases and J by 7 bases, with 17 bases between. CDR1 MNHEY and CDR2 SVGAGI come from the germline V gene. The CDR3 spells CASTERGIGQPQHF. The CDR3, as DNA: TGTGCCAGCACAGAAAGGGGGATTGGACAGCCCCAGCATTTT.

CDR3: CAWARGTNTGELFF. In nucleotides, the CDR3 is TGTGCCTGGGCCCGGGGCACGAACACCGGGGAGCTGTTTTTT. The chain joins TRBV30 to TRBJ2-2; D is possibly TRBD1 or TRBD2 (5 bases each). Between the trimmed V and J ends, which lost 5 bases and 0 bases, there was a span of 10 bases. The CDR3 is made up of 14 amino acids. Per the germline V gene, CDR1 is GTSNPN and CDR2 is SVGIG (reference sequence).

This sequence joins TRBV2 and TRBJ2-5; TRBD2 might be the D (6 bases). The ends were cut back, 5 bases at V and 3 bases at J, with 13 bases in the middle. In germline, CDR1 is SNHLY, CDR2 FYNNEI. This CDR3 region has 14 residues. The DNA for the CDR3 is TGTGCCAGCAGTCGGGGACTCCAAAAAGAGACCCAGTACTTC. This translates into CASSRGLQKETQYF.

J is TRBJ1-6 and V is TRBV7-2; D is unclear. The V end was cut by 7 bases, the J end by 0 bases, with 13 bases between. This CDR3 is 16 amino acids long. Germline assignment: CDR1 SGHTA and CDR2 FQGNSA. CDR3 protein: CASTLIPSSYNSPLHF. The CDR3 DNA reads as TGTGCCAGCACGCTCATCCCCAGCTCCTATAATTCACCCCTCCACTTT.

The V and J genes are TRBV5-1 and TRBJ1-1; possibly TRBD1 for D (5 bases). The CDR3 has 17 residues. Trimming left V 4 bases short and J 4 bases short, with 23 bases between. Germline V lookup: CDR1 SGHRS, CDR2 YFSETQ. The CDR3 DNA follows: TGCGCCAGCAGCGTGGCGGGGGGGATAGTAGGTGGCACTGAAGCTTTCTTT. Residues: CASSVAGGIVGGTEAFF.

The genes are TRBV5-4 and TRBJ2-5; D perhaps matches TRBD1 (6 bases). The CDR3 runs 14 residues. Germline lookup yields CDR1 SGHNT and CDR2 YYREEE (reference sequence). V lost 2 bases, J lost 6 bases, and 14 bases lay in between. CDR3 sequence: CASSFTGTWKTQYF. CDR3 sequence (DNA): TGTGCCAGCAGCTTCACCGGGACATGGAAGACCCAGTACTTC.

The rearrangement links TRBV11-3 to TRBJ2-3; 10 bases map to TRBD2. J gave up 3 bases and V 1 base, and 10 bases lay outside the gene matches. Germline values: CDR1 SGHNT, CDR2 YENEEA. CDR3 length equals 18 residues. The CDR3 coding sequence is TGTGCCAGCAGCTTAGGGGCAGCGGGAGGGCCCTCGACAGATACGCAGTATTTT. It is translated as CASSLGAAGGPSTDTQYF.

This clone was seen just once. This rearrangement joins TRBV12-5 to TRBJ1-6, with D possibly being TRBD1 (5 bases). The V and J ends lost 1 base and 8 bases respectively, with 12 bases between them. This CDR3 comprises 15 residues. Looked up from germline, CDR1 is LGHNT and CDR2 is FRNRAP. DNA of the CDR3: TGTGCTAGTGGTTTGGGAGGGGTAGTAGATTCACCCCTCCACTTT. Translating gives CASGLGGVVDSPLHF.

This rearrangement joins TRBV14 to TRBJ2-2; 10 positions agree with TRBD2. The CDR3 is 14 residues long. Germline CDR1 SGHDN, CDR2 FVKESK. The J segment lost 7 bases and the V segment lost 4 bases, leaving 3 bases of the junction unmatched. The CDR3 DNA is TGTGCCAGCAGCCGCACTAGCGGGGTCGGGGAGCTGTTTTTT. It yields the protein CASSRTSGVGELFF.

V usage is TRBV10-2 and J usage is TRBJ2-4; the D is unclear. The CDR3 sequence is 16 residues long. Germline values: CDR1 WSHSY, CDR2 SAAADI. The ends were cut back, 3 bases at V and 0 bases at J, with 12 bases in the middle. CDR3 bases: TGCGCCAGCAGTGATTTTGGGCAGCTAGCCAAAAACATTCAGTACTTC. Its translation is CASSDFGQLAKNIQYF.

The CDR3 reads CASSEEGTGFTEAFF. The CDR3, as DNA: TGTGCCAGCAGTGAAGAGGGGACAGGGTTCACTGAAGCTTTCTTT. The chain links TRBV6-1 to TRBJ1-1; 9 nucleotides match TRBD1. Germline values: CDR1 MNHNS, CDR2 SASEGT. This CDR3 has 15 amino acids. J was trimmed by 4 bases and V by 1 base; bases with no gene match: 4.

This chain uses TRBV9 with TRBJ2-1, with TRBD2 identical over 11 bases. Germline V gene sequence: CDR1 SGDLS, CDR2 YYNGEE. J lost 5 bases, V lost 0 bases, and 1 base had no gene match. CDR3 length: 15 residues. The CDR3 bases are TGTGCCAGCAGCGTAGGACTAGCGGGAAACAATGAGCAGTTCTTC. Its translation: CASSVGLAGNNEQFF.

The rearrangement links TRBV7-2 to TRBJ2-1, with a weak D call TRBD1 (6 bases). Trimming removed 1 base at V and 6 bases at J, with 7 bases between. The CDR3 runs 13 residues. Germline V gene data show CDR1 as SGHTA and CDR2 as FQGNSA. In DNA, the CDR3 is TGTGCCAGCAGCTTAGTAGGGGGCAATGAGCAGTTCTTC. Translated: CASSLVGGNEQFF.

The V call is TRBV6-1, the J call TRBJ2-6, with a possible D match to TRBD2 (6 bases). The CDR3 runs 17 residues. The V end lost 4 bases, the J end lost 6 bases, and 19 bases lay between the germline ends. Germline CDR1 MNHNS, CDR2 SASEGT. CDR3 sequence: CASSVGTEGLVANVLTF. The DNA for the CDR3 is TGTGCCAGCAGTGTCGGGACGGAGGGTTTGGTGGCCAACGTCCTGACTTTC.